These T cell receptor beta chains were read from a single sample in a study of shared clonotypes between healthy human individuals. The method was immunoSEQ multiplex PCR; TCRdb's version includes in-frame clones alone and lacks a portion of them. Among some 2 million clones listed, approximately 94% were seen once. Sequenced sample: naive CD8+ T cells sorted from blood. These receptors originate from a man younger than 35 in good health. Each CDR3 is given with its conserved first and last residue. D genes are given only for firm matches. Not every row has a clone size; where given, it reads once, few, many or a size class.

cdr3_nt: TGTGCCAGCAGCTTAACGTTGGACGACCGGTGGTTC
cdr3_aa: CASSLTLDDRWF
clone_size: -
d_call: -
j_call: TRBJ2-7
v_call: TRBV7-2
cdr3_length: 12

cdr3_nt: TGTGCCAGCAGCTACCCAGGTACCTACGAGCAGTACTTC
cdr3_aa: CASSYPGTYEQYF
clone_size: -
d_call: -
j_call: TRBJ2-7
v_call: TRBV7-9
cdr3_length: 13

cdr3_nt: TGTGCCATTAGCCTGGGACTGCCCGAGCAGTTCTTC
cdr3_aa: CAISLGLPEQFF
clone_size: -
d_call: -
j_call: TRBJ2-1
v_call: TRBV6-6
cdr3_length: 12

cdr3_nt: TGCGCCAGCAGCCAAGATCGACATGATAATTCACCCCTCCACTTT
cdr3_aa: CASSQDRHDNSPLHF
clone_size: -
d_call: -
j_call: TRBJ1-6
v_call: TRBV4-3
cdr3_length: 15

cdr3_nt: TGCGCCAGCAGACTTGAGACAGGGGGTACTGAAGCTTTCTTT
cdr3_aa: CASRLETGGTEAFF
clone_size: -
d_call: TRBD1
j_call: TRBJ1-1
v_call: TRBV5-1
cdr3_length: 14

cdr3_nt: TGTGCCAGCAGCGTAGTTCCACTGAACACTGAAGCTTTCTTT
cdr3_aa: CASSVVPLNTEAFF
clone_size: once
d_call: -
j_call: TRBJ1-1
v_call: TRBV9
cdr3_length: 14

cdr3_nt: TGCGCCAGCAGCTTGGTAGCGGGGGGCAGCGATGAGCAGTTCTTC
cdr3_aa: CASSLVAGGSDEQFF
clone_size: -
d_call: TRBD2
j_call: TRBJ2-1
v_call: TRBV5-1
cdr3_length: 15

cdr3_nt: TGTGCCAGCACCCCTGGGGGGTCACTCGAAAAACTGTTTTTT
cdr3_aa: CASTPGGSLEKLFF
clone_size: -
d_call: -
j_call: TRBJ1-4
v_call: TRBV9
cdr3_length: 14

cdr3_nt: TGTGCCAGCAGCACCAGGCAGGGGGCAGCCGGCTACACCTTC
cdr3_aa: CASSTRQGAAGYTF
clone_size: -
d_call: TRBD1
j_call: TRBJ1-2
v_call: TRBV13
cdr3_length: 14

cdr3_nt: TGTGCCTGGAGTCTAGACTTATATACGCAGTATTTT
cdr3_aa: CAWSLDLYTQYF
clone_size: -
d_call: -
j_call: TRBJ2-3
v_call: TRBV30
cdr3_length: 12

cdr3_nt: TGTGCCATAATGATGGCCGGGGAAATCACTGAAGCTTTCTTT
cdr3_aa: CAIMMAGEITEAFF
clone_size: -
d_call: -
j_call: TRBJ1-1
v_call: TRBV7-3
cdr3_length: 14

cdr3_nt: TGCAGCGTTGTTTTGTCCGACTCTAGCGGGAGCATATACGAGCAGTACTTC
cdr3_aa: CSVVLSDSSGSIYEQYF
clone_size: -
d_call: TRBD2
j_call: TRBJ2-7
v_call: TRBV29-1
cdr3_length: 17

cdr3_nt: TGTGCCAGCGGGAGGGCCGAAGAGACCCAGTACTTC
cdr3_aa: CASGRAEETQYF
clone_size: -
d_call: TRBD2
j_call: TRBJ2-5
v_call: TRBV7-9
cdr3_length: 12

cdr3_nt: TGTGCCAGCAGCTCCACTCTCTCGACAGGGGGGAACTATGGCTACACCTTC
cdr3_aa: CASSSTLSTGGNYGYTF
clone_size: -
d_call: TRBD1
j_call: TRBJ1-2
v_call: TRBV11-2
cdr3_length: 17

cdr3_nt: TGTGCCAGCAGTTGGGCGCGGGAAGTAGTCGACGAGCAGTACTTC
cdr3_aa: CASSWAREVVDEQYF
clone_size: -
d_call: -
j_call: TRBJ2-7
v_call: TRBV28
cdr3_length: 15

cdr3_nt: TGCGCCAGCAGCCTTGACTCCTTAGTCGGCAATGAGCAGTTCTTC
cdr3_aa: CASSLDSLVGNEQFF
clone_size: -
d_call: -
j_call: TRBJ2-1
v_call: TRBV4-1
cdr3_length: 15

cdr3_nt: TGTGCCAGCAGTTTATGGGGACAGGAGAGAACCACTGAAGCTTTCTTT
cdr3_aa: CASSLWGQERTTEAFF
clone_size: -
d_call: TRBD1
j_call: TRBJ1-1
v_call: TRBV27
cdr3_length: 16

cdr3_nt: TGTGCCAGCAGTGACGACAGGGCCTACAATGAGCAGTTCTTC
cdr3_aa: CASSDDRAYNEQFF
clone_size: -
d_call: TRBD1
j_call: TRBJ2-1
v_call: TRBV27
cdr3_length: 14

cdr3_nt: TGCGCCAGCAGCCAAGGAGGGGGGGTCGCATTAGCATTCTTT
cdr3_aa: CASSQGGGVALAFF
clone_size: once
d_call: -
j_call: TRBJ1-1
v_call: TRBV4-3
cdr3_length: 14

cdr3_nt: TGCAGCGTTGGCAGGCCCAACCAGAATGAGCAGTTCTTC
cdr3_aa: CSVGRPNQNEQFF
clone_size: -
d_call: -
j_call: TRBJ2-1
v_call: TRBV29-1
cdr3_length: 13

cdr3_nt: TGTGCCAGCAGCTTCGACGGGACAGGGGGCACTGAAGCTTTCTTT
cdr3_aa: CASSFDGTGGTEAFF
clone_size: -
d_call: TRBD1
j_call: TRBJ1-1
v_call: TRBV5-4
cdr3_length: 15

cdr3_nt: TGCGCCAGCAGCCAAGATAGAGGGGCATACTATGGCTACACCTTC
cdr3_aa: CASSQDRGAYYGYTF
clone_size: -
d_call: -
j_call: TRBJ1-2
v_call: TRBV4-1
cdr3_length: 15

cdr3_nt: TGTGCCAGCAGTGGAGGGGACAGGGAGATTGGCTATGGCTACACCTTC
cdr3_aa: CASSGGDREIGYGYTF
clone_size: -
d_call: TRBD1
j_call: TRBJ1-2
v_call: TRBV28
cdr3_length: 16

cdr3_nt: TGTGCCAGCTCATCGGACTATCGGCAGGAGACCCAGTACTTC
cdr3_aa: CASSSDYRQETQYF
clone_size: -
d_call: -
j_call: TRBJ2-5
v_call: TRBV18
cdr3_length: 14

cdr3_nt: TGTGCCAGCAGCTTATTCGGTTCAGGACAGGGGGAGTTCTTC
cdr3_aa: CASSLFGSGQGEFF
clone_size: -
d_call: TRBD1
j_call: TRBJ2-1
v_call: TRBV7-9
cdr3_length: 14

cdr3_nt: TGTGCCAGAAGCTTGAATAAGCGGGAGGAAGGCTACGAGCAGTACTTC
cdr3_aa: CARSLNKREEGYEQYF
clone_size: -
d_call: TRBD2
j_call: TRBJ2-7
v_call: TRBV5-3
cdr3_length: 16

cdr3_nt: TGTGCCAGCAGCCTCGGACAGGGGGGCACTGAAGCTTTCTTT
cdr3_aa: CASSLGQGGTEAFF
clone_size: -
d_call: TRBD1
j_call: TRBJ1-1
v_call: TRBV27
cdr3_length: 14

cdr3_nt: TGTGCCAGCAGCTCGGGACTAGCGAGGACAGATACGCAGTATTTT
cdr3_aa: CASSSGLARTDTQYF
clone_size: -
d_call: TRBD2
j_call: TRBJ2-3
v_call: TRBV7-9
cdr3_length: 15

cdr3_nt: TGCGCCAGCAGCTGGGGAGGGGAGAACACTGAAGCTTTCTTT
cdr3_aa: CASSWGGENTEAFF
clone_size: -
d_call: -
j_call: TRBJ1-1
v_call: TRBV5-1
cdr3_length: 14

cdr3_nt: TGTGCCAGCATGCTGACAGGGGGCGCTGAAAAACTGTTTTTT
cdr3_aa: CASMLTGGAEKLFF
clone_size: -
d_call: TRBD1
j_call: TRBJ1-4
v_call: TRBV6-5
cdr3_length: 14

cdr3_nt: TGTGCCAGTAGCTGGTTCGGAGGGGAGAATGAGCAGTTCTTC
cdr3_aa: CASSWFGGENEQFF
clone_size: once
d_call: -
j_call: TRBJ2-1
v_call: TRBV19
cdr3_length: 14

cdr3_nt: TGTGCCAGCAGCCCCGGGCTTCATGACACAGATACGCAGTATTTT
cdr3_aa: CASSPGLHDTDTQYF
clone_size: -
d_call: -
j_call: TRBJ2-3
v_call: TRBV9
cdr3_length: 15